A single sample gave rise to the 12 T cell receptor beta chains below, sequenced in a study of siplizumab effects on memory and regulatory T cells. For about 6 days at 37°C, the mixed lymphocyte reaction cells were kept in coculture. These receptors have no identified antigens. Profiled with immunoSEQ multiplex PCR; TCRdb holds only in-frame clones, not every one. The data contain fewer than 25,000 clones, 44% of them singletons. The source material was CFSE-low (dividing) CD4+ T cells sorted from an allogeneic mixed lymphocyte reaction. Source of these receptors: a human donor in good health; the cells came from an allogeneic mixed lymphocyte reaction. Some clones in this sample may be carry-over from other donors' samples.

This clone showed up just a few times. V and J are TRBV30 and TRBJ2-1; the match to TRBD2 covers 12 bases. Unmatched junction bases numbered 9, after V lost 2 bases and J lost 7 bases. This CDR3 region has 16 residues. CDR1 and CDR2 from the germline V gene are GTSNPN and SVGIG (reference sequence). The CDR3 DNA reads TGTGCCTGGAGTTCCCTGAGACTAGCGGGAGCTAATGAGCAGTTCTTC. Translated: CAWSSLRLAGANEQFF.

This rearrangement joins TRBV5-6 to TRBJ2-1, with D maybe TRBD1 (5 bases). From germline, CDR1 is SGHDT and CDR2 YYEEEE. V was clipped by 1 base and J by 5 bases, with 10 bases between them. The CDR3 loop spans 14 amino acids. CDR3 residues: CASSLLDINNEQFF. CDR3 DNA sequence: TGTGCCAGCAGCTTGTTGGACATCAACAATGAGCAGTTCTTC.

On this clone: This CDR3 is missing its conserved last phenylalanine or tryptophan, likely due to a read error. Because the CDR3's place on the DNA is in doubt, the DNA is left out and the CDR3 is given as listed by TCRdb. This chain joins TRBV27 and TRBJ1-6; TRBD1 is taken as the D call from the table, unchecked against the DNA. Inclusive of both ends, the CDR3 amounts to 15 amino acids. Germline lookup yields CDR1 MNHEY and CDR2 SMNVEV (reference sequence). Here the CDR3 reads CASNTGGQPEFTPPL.

In its sample, this clone was seen once. The V and J genes are TRBV6-1 and TRBJ1-1, with 7 nucleotides matching TRBD1. The J segment lost 4 bases and the V segment lost 5 bases, leaving 7 bases of the junction unmatched. Germline V gene lookup returns CDR1 MNHNS and CDR2 SASEGT. The CDR3 totals 14 residues. The CDR3 coding sequence is TGTGCCAGCAGTCTGACAGGGAAAGGCACTGAAGCTTTCTTT. The encoded protein is CASSLTGKGTEAFF.

This clone is labeled as medium-sized. This chain joins TRBV29-1 and TRBJ1-2; TRBD1 aligns across 8 bases. Germline V gives CDR1 SQVTM, CDR2 ANQGSEA. The CDR3 is 14 amino acids. Trimming cost V 3 bases and J 3 bases; bases outside gene matches: 6. CDR3 in DNA: TGCAGCGTTGAGTTTAAGGGACAGGACTATGGCTACACCTTC. Translating it yields CSVEFKGQDYGYTF.

This clone has a handful of counts. This chain joins TRBV18 and TRBJ1-3; TRBD1 might be the D (6 bases). The CDR3 consists of 16 residues. The ends were cut back, 3 bases at V and 1 base at J, with 13 bases in the middle. In germline, CDR1 is KGHSH, CDR2 LQKENI. The CDR3 sequence is CASSPATGLSGNTIYF. CDR3 DNA: TGTGCCAGCTCACCTGCGACAGGCCTTTCTGGAAACACCATATATTTT.

This clone showed up many times. J is TRBJ1-3 and V is TRBV7-9, with D tentatively TRBD1 (6 bases). Germline values: CDR1 SEHNR, CDR2 FQNEAQ (reference sequence). Trimming took 5 bases from V and 3 from J, leaving 14 bases between them. The CDR3 covers 15 residues. The CDR3 loop reads CASSLWGAYGNTIYF. In DNA, the CDR3 is TGTGCCAGCAGCCTGTGGGGGGCTTATGGAAACACCATATATTTT.

This chain connects TRBV5-1 to TRBJ2-7; D possibly corresponds to TRBD1 (6 bases). Germline assignment: CDR1 SGHRS and CDR2 YFSETQ. The CDR3 extends over 14 amino acids. Trimming cost V 1 base and J 4 bases, with 12 bases left between them. Written as DNA, the CDR3 is TGCGCCAGCAGCTTGTGGGACAAGAGTTACGAGCAGTACTTC. Encoded protein: CASSLWDKSYEQYF.

This chain connects TRBV30 to TRBJ1-5; D is ambiguous. Trimming cost V 0 bases and J 0 bases, with 6 bases left between them. The germline V gene encodes CDR1 GTSNPN and CDR2 SVGIG (reference sequence). The CDR3 consists of 14 residues. The CDR3 here is CAWSVVDSNQPQHF. The CDR3 nucleotides are TGTGCCTGGAGTGTCGTCGATAGCAATCAGCCCCAGCATTTT.

V gene TRBV15 combines with J gene TRBJ1-5; weak D call: TRBD1 (5 bases). This CDR3 is 16 amino acids long. Trimming stripped 5 bases from V and 0 bases from J, with 14 bases between. Germline CDR1 is LNHNV and CDR2 is YYDKDF (reference sequence). The CDR3 coding sequence is TGTGCCACCAGCGCCCGGGGCGCGGGTAGCAATCAGCCCCAGCATTTT. Translation: CATSARGAGSNQPQHF.

This rearrangement joins TRBV5-1 to TRBJ2-3, with TRBD2 as a possible D gene (6 bases). The CDR3 runs 14 residues. Germline values: CDR1 SGHRS, CDR2 YFSETQ. V lost 0 bases to trimming and J lost 6 bases, with 11 bases between them. This CDR3 is CASSLVGGADTQYF. The CDR3 bases are TGCGCCAGCAGCTTGGTGGGGGGTGCGGATACGCAGTATTTT.

The rearrangement uses TRBV7-9 and TRBJ1-1, with 7 bases matching TRBD1. The CDR3 covers 13 residues. The junction had 3 bases not matched to a gene; V was cut back by 3 bases and J by 5 bases. In germline, CDR1 is SEHNR, CDR2 FQNEAQ (reference sequence). The CDR3 region is CASSFTGVTEAFF. Here the CDR3 DNA reads TGTGCCAGCAGCTTTACAGGGGTGACTGAAGCTTTCTTT.